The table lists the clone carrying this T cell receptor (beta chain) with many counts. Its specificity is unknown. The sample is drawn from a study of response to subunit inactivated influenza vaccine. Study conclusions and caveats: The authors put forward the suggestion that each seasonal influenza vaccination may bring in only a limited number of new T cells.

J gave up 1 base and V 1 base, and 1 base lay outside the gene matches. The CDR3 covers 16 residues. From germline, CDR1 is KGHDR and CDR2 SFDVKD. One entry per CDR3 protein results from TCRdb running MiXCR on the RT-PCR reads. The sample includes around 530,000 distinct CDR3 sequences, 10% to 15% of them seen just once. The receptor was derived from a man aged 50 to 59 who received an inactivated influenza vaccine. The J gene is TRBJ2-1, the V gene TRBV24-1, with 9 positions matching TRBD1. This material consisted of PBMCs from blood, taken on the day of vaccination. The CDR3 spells CATSDFGTGSYNEQFF. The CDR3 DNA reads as TGTGCCACCAGTGATTTTGGGACAGGGTCCTACAATGAGCAGTTCTTC.